Sequencing of this T cell receptor (beta chain) was carried out in a study of blood T cell repertoires in COVID-19. The data were produced by immunoSEQ multiplex PCR, yet TCRdb's version contains in-frame clones alone and is incomplete. This sample has 150,000 to 200,000 clones, with 85% to 95% found just once. The TCR sequence derives from a man between 45 and 60 years old with acute or convalescent COVID-19. The specimen sequenced was peripheral blood.

In nucleotides, the CDR3 is TGTGCCAGCAGCCTACACAGAGATCTCTATGGCTACACCTTC. Its translation is CASSLHRDLYGYTF. The chain employs TRBV7-9 and TRBJ1-2; D is uncertain. V lost 5 bases and J lost 4, with 14 bases in between. CDR1 is SEHNR and CDR2 is FQNEAQ in the germline V gene (reference sequence). CDR3 length: 14 residues. Complete variable domain (other parts from reference TRBV7-9 and TRBJ1-2): DTGVSQNPRHKITKRGQNVTFRCDPISEHNRLYWYRQTLGQGPEFLTYFQNEAQLEKSRLLSDRFSAERPKGSFSTLEIQRTEQGDSAMYLCASSLHRDLYGYTFGSGTRLTVV.